The 12 T cell receptor beta chains given below trace back to one sample, sequenced in a study of blood T cell repertoires in COVID-19. Produced via immunoSEQ multiplex PCR; TCRdb's table is partial and in-frame only. This table has about 200,000 clones, approximately 80% appearing once. The material sequenced was peripheral blood. Receptor source: a woman older than 75 with COVID-19, enrolled during active disease.

V is TRBV2 and J is TRBJ1-2, with D unclear. The germline V gene has CDR1 SNHLY and CDR2 FYNNEI. The V and J ends lost 4 bases and 4 bases respectively, with 7 bases between them. This CDR3 has 12 residues. The CDR3 is CASSGQRYGYTF. The CDR3 coding sequence is TGTGCCAGCAGTGGGCAGCGCTATGGCTACACCTTC.

The rearrangement joins TRBV6-1 to TRBJ1-2, with TRBD1 matching 8 bases. CDR1 is MNHNS, CDR2 SASEGT, per germline. V dropped 1 base and J dropped 2; count of bases not matched to a gene: 3. The CDR3 consists of 15 residues. The CDR3 loop is CASSEVRQGNYGYTF. The CDR3 DNA follows: TGTGCCAGCAGTGAAGTCCGACAGGGGAACTATGGCTACACCTTC.

The rearrangement links TRBV15 to TRBJ1-2; D is perhaps TRBD1 (5 bases). The V end lost 1 base, the J end lost 3 bases, and 12 bases lay between the germline ends. Germline V gene lookup returns CDR1 LNHNV and CDR2 YYDKDF (reference sequence). This CDR3 region has 15 residues. Here the CDR3 reads CATSRAGPLDYGYTF. CDR3 coding DNA: TGTGCCACCAGCAGAGCAGGGCCGTTGGACTATGGCTACACCTTC. The variable domain in full, completed from reference TRBV15 and TRBJ1-2, reads DAMVIQNPRYQVTQFGKPVTLSCSQTLNHNVMYWYQQKSSQAPKLLFHYYDKDFNNEADTPDNFQSRRPNTSFCFLDIRSPGLGDTAMYLCATSRAGPLDYGYTFGSGTRLTVV.

The J gene is TRBJ1-5, the V gene TRBV5-1; D unresolved. CDR3 length: 15 amino acids. Germline values: CDR1 SGHRS, CDR2 YFSETQ. Trimming removed 1 base at V and 0 bases at J, with 8 bases between. The DNA for the CDR3 is TGCGCCAGCAGCTTGACGGGAGTTAGCAATCAGCCCCAGCATTTT. The encoded protein is CASSLTGVSNQPQHF.

This clone was counted at least ten times. This sequence joins TRBV7-9 and TRBJ2-7; tentative D call: TRBD1 (6 bases). CDR1 and CDR2 (germline): SEHNR, FQNEAQ (reference sequence). The CDR3 is 14 amino acids. Trimming left V 5 bases short and J 7 bases short, with 18 bases between. Here the CDR3 DNA reads TGTGCCAGCAGCCTCGGACAGCTTTTGGCTGAGCAGTACTTC. Protein product: CASSLGQLLAEQYF. Drawing the rest from reference TRBV7-9 and TRBJ2-7, the complete variable domain is DTGVSQNPRHKITKRGQNVTFRCDPISEHNRLYWYRQTLGQGPEFLTYFQNEAQLEKSRLLSDRFSAERPKGSFSTLEIQRTEQGDSAMYLCASSLGQLLAEQYFGPGTRLTVT.

This clone appeared a few times. The chain joins TRBV7-9 to TRBJ2-1; D remains unclear. The CDR3 has 10 residues. Germline CDR1 and CDR2: SEHNR and FQNEAQ (reference sequence). Trimming shortened V by 5 bases and J by 9 bases, and 5 bases separated the two germline ends. Here the CDR3 DNA reads TGTGCCAGCAGCCCAGGTGAGCAGTTCTTC. Translation: CASSPGEQFF.

The chain links TRBV18 to TRBJ1-4; D is possibly TRBD1 (5 bases). The CDR3 is made up of 14 amino acids. V shed 4 bases and J shed 7 bases, with 13 bases lying between them. Germline lookup yields CDR1 KGHSH and CDR2 LQKENI. Here the CDR3 DNA reads TGTGCCAGCTCACAAAACCGGGACTCTGAAAAACTGTTTTTT. Protein sequence: CASSQNRDSEKLFF.

The chain is built from TRBV15 and TRBJ2-5; 7 nucleotides agree with TRBD2. Trimming cost V 5 bases and J 2 bases; bases outside gene matches: 11. Germline V CDR1 and CDR2: LNHNV, YYDKDF (reference sequence). The CDR3 contains 16 residues. The CDR3 sequence: CATSPTRDYIQETQYF. The CDR3 DNA reads as TGTGCCACCAGCCCAACCAGGGACTACATACAAGAGACCCAGTACTTC.

The chain combines TRBV9 with TRBJ1-3; the D is unclear. Germline V CDR1 and CDR2: SGDLS, YYNGEE. The CDR3 consists of 15 residues. Trimming took 0 bases from V and 4 from J, leaving 11 bases between them. CDR3: CASSVALGAGNTIYF. The DNA of the CDR3 is TGTGCCAGCAGCGTAGCCCTCGGAGCGGGAAACACCATATATTTT.

This clone turned up a few times. The J gene is TRBJ1-4, the V gene TRBV5-1; D is uncertain. Germline CDR1 and CDR2: SGHRS and YFSETQ. There are 14 residues in the CDR3. V dropped 5 bases and J dropped 0 bases, with 8 bases sitting between them. For the CDR3, the DNA is TGCGCCAGCAGTGTCCGTGCAACTAATGAAAAACTGTTTTTT. Protein: CASSVRATNEKLFF.

This clone was observed a few times. This chain links TRBV19 with TRBJ1-6, with 7 bases lining up with TRBD1. The CDR3 is 16 residues long. J was trimmed by 8 bases and V by 5 bases; bases with no gene match: 12. In germline, CDR1 is LNHDA, CDR2 SQIVND (reference sequence). The CDR3 sequence: CASSSRSQGIHSPLHF. The CDR3 DNA is TGTGCCAGTAGTTCCCGCTCACAGGGGATTCATTCACCCCTCCACTTT.

This sequence joins TRBV28 and TRBJ2-7, with no clear D. CDR1 MDHEN and CDR2 SYDVKM come from the germline V gene. This CDR3 comprises 17 residues. Between the trimmed V and J ends, which lost 4 bases and 1 base, there was a span of 20 bases. The CDR3 region is CASSSRTRARSSYEQYF. CDR3 bases: TGTGCCAGCAGTTCCCGAACCCGTGCTAGGAGTTCCTACGAGCAGTACTTC.